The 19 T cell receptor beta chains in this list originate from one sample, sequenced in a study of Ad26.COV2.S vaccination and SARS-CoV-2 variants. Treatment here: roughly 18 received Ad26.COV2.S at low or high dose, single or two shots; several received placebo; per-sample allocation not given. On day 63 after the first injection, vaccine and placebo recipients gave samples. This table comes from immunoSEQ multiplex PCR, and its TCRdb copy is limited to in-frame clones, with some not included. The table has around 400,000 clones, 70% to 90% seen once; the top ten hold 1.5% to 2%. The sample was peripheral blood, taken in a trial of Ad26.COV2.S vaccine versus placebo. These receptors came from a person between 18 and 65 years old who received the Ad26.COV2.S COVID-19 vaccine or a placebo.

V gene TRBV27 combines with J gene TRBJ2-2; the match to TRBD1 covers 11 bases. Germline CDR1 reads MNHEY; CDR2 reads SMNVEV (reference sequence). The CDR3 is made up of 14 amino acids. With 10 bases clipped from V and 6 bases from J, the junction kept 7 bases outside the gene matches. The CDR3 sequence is CATNPGQGAGELFF. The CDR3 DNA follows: TGTGCCACAAACCCGGGACAGGGGGCCGGGGAGCTGTTTTTT.

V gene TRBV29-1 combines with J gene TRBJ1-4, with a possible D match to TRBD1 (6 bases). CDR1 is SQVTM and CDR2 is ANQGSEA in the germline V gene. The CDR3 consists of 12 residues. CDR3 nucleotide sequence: TGCAGGGGCCCAGACAGGTCAGAAAAACTGTTTTTT. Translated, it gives CRGPDRSEKLFF.

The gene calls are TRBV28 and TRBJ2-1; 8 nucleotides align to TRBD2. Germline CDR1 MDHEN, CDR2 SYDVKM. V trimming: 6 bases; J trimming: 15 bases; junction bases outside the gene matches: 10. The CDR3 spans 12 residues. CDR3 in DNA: TGTGCCAGCAGCAATCCGGGACTAGTACTGTTCTTC. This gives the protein CASSNPGLVLFF.

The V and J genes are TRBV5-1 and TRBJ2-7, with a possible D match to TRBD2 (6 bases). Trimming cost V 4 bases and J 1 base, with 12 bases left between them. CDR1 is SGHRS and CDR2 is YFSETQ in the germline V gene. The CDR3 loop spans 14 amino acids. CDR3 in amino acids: CASSRLGGSYEQYF. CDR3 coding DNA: TGCGCCAGCAGCCGTCTGGGGGGTTCCTACGAGCAGTACTTC.

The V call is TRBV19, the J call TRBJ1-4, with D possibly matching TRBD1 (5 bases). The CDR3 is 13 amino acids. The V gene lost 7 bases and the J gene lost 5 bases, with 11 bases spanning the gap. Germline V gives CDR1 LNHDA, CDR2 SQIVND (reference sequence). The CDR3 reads CASNDRGNEKLFF. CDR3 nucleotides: TGTGCCAGTAACGACAGAGGAAATGAAAAACTGTTTTTT.

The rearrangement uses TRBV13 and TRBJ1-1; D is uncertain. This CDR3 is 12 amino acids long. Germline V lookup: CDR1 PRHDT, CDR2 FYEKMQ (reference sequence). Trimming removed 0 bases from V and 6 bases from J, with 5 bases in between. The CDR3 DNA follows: TGTGCCAGCAGCTTAGGGACCGCTGAAGCTTTCTTT. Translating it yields CASSLGTAEAFF.

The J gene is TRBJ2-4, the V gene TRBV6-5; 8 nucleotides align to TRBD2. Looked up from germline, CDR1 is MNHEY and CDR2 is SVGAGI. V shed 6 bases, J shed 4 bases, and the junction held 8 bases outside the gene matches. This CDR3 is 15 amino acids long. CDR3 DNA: TGTGCCAGCAGGGACCTGCGGGGGGCAAAAAACATTCAGTACTTC. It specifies CASRDLRGAKNIQYF.

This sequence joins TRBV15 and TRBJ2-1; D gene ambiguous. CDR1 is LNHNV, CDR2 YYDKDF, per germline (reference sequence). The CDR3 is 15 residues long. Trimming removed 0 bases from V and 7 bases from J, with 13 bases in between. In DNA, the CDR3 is TGTGCCACCAGCAGAGATCGATTAGTGGGTAATGAGCAGTTCTTC. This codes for CATSRDRLVGNEQFF. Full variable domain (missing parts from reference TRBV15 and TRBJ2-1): DAMVIQNPRYQVTQFGKPVTLSCSQTLNHNVMYWYQQKSSQAPKLLFHYYDKDFNNEADTPDNFQSRRPNTSFCFLDIRSPGLGDTAMYLCATSRDRLVGNEQFFGPGTRLTVL.

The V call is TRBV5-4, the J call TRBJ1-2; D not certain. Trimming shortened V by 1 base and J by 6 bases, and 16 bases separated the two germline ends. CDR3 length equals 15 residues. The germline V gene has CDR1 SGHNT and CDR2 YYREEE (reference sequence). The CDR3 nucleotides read TGTGCCAGCAGCTTGATTGGCAGGAGAATGCATGGCTACACCTTC. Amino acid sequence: CASSLIGRRMHGYTF.

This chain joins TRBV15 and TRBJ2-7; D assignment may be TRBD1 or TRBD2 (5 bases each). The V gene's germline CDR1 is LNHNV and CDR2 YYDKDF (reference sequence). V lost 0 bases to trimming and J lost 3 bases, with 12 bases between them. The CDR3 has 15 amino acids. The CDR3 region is CATSREGTDYYEQYF. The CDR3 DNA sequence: TGTGCCACCAGCAGAGAAGGGACGGATTACTACGAGCAGTACTTC.

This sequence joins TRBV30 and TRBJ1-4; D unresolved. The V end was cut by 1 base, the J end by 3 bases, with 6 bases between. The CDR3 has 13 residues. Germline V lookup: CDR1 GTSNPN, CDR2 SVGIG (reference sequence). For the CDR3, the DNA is TGTGCCTGGAGTGGGTATCCTAATGAAAAACTGTTTTTT. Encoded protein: CAWSGYPNEKLFF.

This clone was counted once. CDR3 coding DNA: TGTGCCAGCAGTCCGTTGGGTCGGGAGCTGTTTTTT. This gives the protein CASSPLGRELFF. V usage is TRBV12-3 or TRBV12-4 and J usage is TRBJ2-2; D ambiguous. The germline V and J ends were trimmed by 5 bases and 9 bases, with 10 bases remaining between them. This CDR3 contains 12 residues.

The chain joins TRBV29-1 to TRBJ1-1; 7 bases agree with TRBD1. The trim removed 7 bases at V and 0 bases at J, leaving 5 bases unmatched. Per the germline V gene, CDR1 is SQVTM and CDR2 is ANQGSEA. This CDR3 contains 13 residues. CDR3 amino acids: CSAAGTVNTEAFF. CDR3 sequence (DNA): TGCAGCGCAGCCGGGACAGTGAACACTGAAGCTTTCTTT.

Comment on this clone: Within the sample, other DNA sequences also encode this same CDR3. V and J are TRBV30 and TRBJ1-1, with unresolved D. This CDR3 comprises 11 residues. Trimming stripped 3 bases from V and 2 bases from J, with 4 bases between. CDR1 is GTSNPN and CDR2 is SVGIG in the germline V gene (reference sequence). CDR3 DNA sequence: TGTGCCTGGAGACGAAACACTGAAGCTTTCTTT. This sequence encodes CAWRRNTEAFF.

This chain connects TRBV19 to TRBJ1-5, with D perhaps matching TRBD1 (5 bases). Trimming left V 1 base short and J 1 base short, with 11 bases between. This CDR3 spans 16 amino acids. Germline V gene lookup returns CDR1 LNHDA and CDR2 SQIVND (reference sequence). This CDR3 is CASSIVRSGSNQPQHF. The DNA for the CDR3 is TGTGCCAGTAGTATAGTGAGGTCAGGGAGCAATCAGCCCCAGCATTTT.

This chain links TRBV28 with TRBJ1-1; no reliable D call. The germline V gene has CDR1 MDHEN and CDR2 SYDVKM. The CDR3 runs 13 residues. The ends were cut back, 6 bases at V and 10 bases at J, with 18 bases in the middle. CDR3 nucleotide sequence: TGTGCCAGCAGCAATCGGGTGGATGAGGGAGCTTTCTTT. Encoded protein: CASSNRVDEGAFF.

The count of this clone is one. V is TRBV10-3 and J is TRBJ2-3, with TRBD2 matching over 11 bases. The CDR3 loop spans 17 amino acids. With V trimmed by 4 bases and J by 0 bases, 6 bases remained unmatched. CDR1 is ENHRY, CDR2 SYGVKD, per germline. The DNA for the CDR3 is TGTGCCATCAGTGTGCTAGCGGGAGGAACTAGCACAGATACGCAGTATTTT. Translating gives CAISVLAGGTSTDTQYF.

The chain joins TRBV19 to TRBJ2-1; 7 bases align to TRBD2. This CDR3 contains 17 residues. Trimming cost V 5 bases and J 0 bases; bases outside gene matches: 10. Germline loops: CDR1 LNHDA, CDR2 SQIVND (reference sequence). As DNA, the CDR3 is TGTGCCAGTAGTCCGCATCTCCTAGCGGACTCCTACAATGAGCAGTTCTTC. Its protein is CASSPHLLADSYNEQFF.

The CDR3: CASSEIGRAVRKQYF. The DNA for the CDR3 is TGTGCCAGCAGTGAAATTGGCCGCGCGGTACGGAAGCAGTACTTC. The gene calls are TRBV6-1 and TRBJ2-7; no clear D gene. This CDR3 comprises 15 residues. CDR1 is MNHNS and CDR2 is SASEGT in the germline V gene. The V end lost 2 bases, the J end lost 8 bases, and 19 bases lay between the germline ends.